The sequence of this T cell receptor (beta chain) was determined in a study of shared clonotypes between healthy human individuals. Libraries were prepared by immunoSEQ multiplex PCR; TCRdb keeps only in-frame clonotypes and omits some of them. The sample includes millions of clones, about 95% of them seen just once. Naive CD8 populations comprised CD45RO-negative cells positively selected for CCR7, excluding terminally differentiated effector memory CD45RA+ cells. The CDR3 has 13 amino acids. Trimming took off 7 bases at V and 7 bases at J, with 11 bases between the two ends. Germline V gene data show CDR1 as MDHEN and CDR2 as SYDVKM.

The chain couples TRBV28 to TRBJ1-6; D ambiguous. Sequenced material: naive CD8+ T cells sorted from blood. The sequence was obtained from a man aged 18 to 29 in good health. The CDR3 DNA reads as TGTGCCAGCACCCTCCGGACCAATTCACCCCTCCACTTT. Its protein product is CASTLRTNSPLHF.